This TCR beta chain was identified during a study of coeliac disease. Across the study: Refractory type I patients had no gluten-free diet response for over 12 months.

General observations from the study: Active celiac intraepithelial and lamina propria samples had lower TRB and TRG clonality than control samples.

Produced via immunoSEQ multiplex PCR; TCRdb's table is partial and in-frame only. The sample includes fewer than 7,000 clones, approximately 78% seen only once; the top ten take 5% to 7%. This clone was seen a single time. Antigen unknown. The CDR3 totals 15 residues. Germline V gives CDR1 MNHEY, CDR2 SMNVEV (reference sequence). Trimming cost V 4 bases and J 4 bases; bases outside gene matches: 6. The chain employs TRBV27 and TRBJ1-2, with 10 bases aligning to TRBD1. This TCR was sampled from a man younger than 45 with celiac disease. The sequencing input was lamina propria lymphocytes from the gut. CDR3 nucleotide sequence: TGTGCCAGCAGTTCGGGACAGGGGACCGGCTATGGCTACACCTTC. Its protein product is CASSSGQGTGYGYTF.